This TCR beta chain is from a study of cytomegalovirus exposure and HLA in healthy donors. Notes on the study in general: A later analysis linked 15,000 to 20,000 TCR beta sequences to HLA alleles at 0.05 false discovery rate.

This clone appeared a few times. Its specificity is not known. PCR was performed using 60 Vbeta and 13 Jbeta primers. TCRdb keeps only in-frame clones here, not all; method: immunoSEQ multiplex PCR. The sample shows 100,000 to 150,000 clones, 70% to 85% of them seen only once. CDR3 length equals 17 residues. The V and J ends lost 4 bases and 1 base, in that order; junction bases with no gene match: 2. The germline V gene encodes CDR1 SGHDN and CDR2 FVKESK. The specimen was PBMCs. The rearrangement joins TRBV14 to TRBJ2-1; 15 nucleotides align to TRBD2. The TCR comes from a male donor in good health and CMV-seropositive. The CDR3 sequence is CASSRTSGGVSYNEQFF. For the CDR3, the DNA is TGTGCCAGCAGCCGGACTAGCGGGGGGGTGTCCTACAATGAGCAGTTCTTC.